Presented here are 26 T cell receptor beta chains from one specimen sequenced in a study of PD-1 blockade in classical Hodgkin lymphoma (dated by TCRdb to about 2020). In the paper's terms, the time point label means: cycle 1 day 1 (C1D1), immediately before nivolumab initiation. Every trial patient had relapsed after autologous stem cell transplantation, and cohorts A, B and C differed in prior brentuximab vedotin exposure. Magnetic negative selection with a Miltenyi CD4+ T cell isolation kit was used to purify CD4+ T cells from thawed PBMCs. The method was the immunoSEQ multiplex PCR assay. TCRdb provides this immuneACCESS table in a form limited to in-frame rearrangements. Some clones are lacking; in checked studies, under half of them reflect an unresolved V gene, and why the rest are absent is not known. Present in this sample are about 29,000 clones, over 75% of which were seen just once. The ten largest clones capture around 2.4% of the sample.

The starting material was CD4+ T cells from blood, obtained at baseline. The receptors originated from a human donor with classical Hodgkin lymphoma.

The V gene is TRBV5-1, the J gene TRBJ2-2, with D hard to call. V lost 4 bases, J lost 5 bases, and 15 bases lay in between. Germline values: CDR1 SGHRS, CDR2 YFSETQ. This CDR3 comprises 15 residues. The CDR3 nucleotides are TGCGCCAGCAGCATCACTTTTCTCGGGACCGGGGAGCTGTTTTTT. This gives the protein CASSITFLGTGELFF.

The chain carries TRBV30 and TRBJ1-1; D is perhaps TRBD1 (5 bases). CDR3 length: 13 amino acids. The ends were cut back, 3 bases at V and 0 bases at J, with 8 bases in the middle. Germline values: CDR1 GTSNPN, CDR2 SVGIG (reference sequence). DNA of the CDR3: TGTGCCTGGAGCGGGACTCTGAACACTGAAGCTTTCTTT. Protein sequence: CAWSGTLNTEAFF.

The count of this clone is one. The chain employs TRBV20-1 and TRBJ2-7, with D hard to call. Germline V gives CDR1 DFQATT, CDR2 SNEGSKA (reference sequence). The CDR3 extends over 11 amino acids. The V gene lost 6 bases and the J gene lost 3 bases, with 9 bases spanning the gap. This CDR3 is CSARNYYEQYF. The CDR3 DNA reads TGCAGTGCGAGAAACTACTACGAGCAGTACTTC.

The sample holds a few counts of this clone. The J gene is TRBJ1-5, the V gene TRBV30; D gene unclear. Germline-derived CDR1 and CDR2 are GTSNPN and SVGIG (reference sequence). Trimming removed 2 bases from V and 3 bases from J, with 11 bases in between. This CDR3 is 14 amino acids long. CDR3 in DNA: TGTGCCTGGAGTAAAGGAAGCGACAATCAGCCCCAGCATTTT. It encodes CAWSKGSDNQPQHF.

V gene TRBV29-1 combines with J gene TRBJ2-3; D gene uncertain. The CDR3 consists of 12 residues. Germline assignment: CDR1 SQVTM and CDR2 ANQGSEA. The V and J ends lost 4 bases and 2 bases respectively, with 7 bases between them. The CDR3 here is CSVVGPTDTQYF. CDR3 nucleotide sequence: TGCAGCGTTGTCGGGCCCACAGATACGCAGTATTTT.

The rearrangement joins TRBV7-2 to TRBJ2-3; D is perhaps TRBD1 (5 bases). V gave up 6 bases and J gave up 7 bases, with 11 bases separating them. Germline CDR1 is SGHTA and CDR2 is FQGNSA. CDR3 size: 12 residues. CDR3 sequence reads: CASSLRGNTQYF. In nucleotides, the CDR3 is TGTGCCAGCAGTCTTAGGGGTAATACGCAGTATTTT.

J is TRBJ2-7 and V is TRBV10-3; TRBD2 aligns across 13 bases. The junction had 10 bases not matched to a gene; V was cut back by 8 bases and J by 0 bases. Germline CDR1 is ENHRY and CDR2 is SYGVKD. The CDR3 consists of 17 residues. The CDR3 sequence: CAIGLAGEFGSSYEQYF. The CDR3 region has the DNA TGTGCCATCGGACTAGCGGGAGAATTCGGGAGCTCCTACGAGCAGTACTTC.

This rearrangement joins TRBV4-3 to TRBJ2-7, with 8 bases that match TRBD2. After removal of 1 base from V and 2 bases from J, the junction contained 4 bases not matched to a gene. This CDR3 is 15 amino acids long. Germline V gene sequence: CDR1 LGHNA, CDR2 YSLEER. Written as DNA, the CDR3 is TGCGCCAGCAGCCAAGGACTAGCGACCACCTACGAGCAGTACTTC. Protein sequence: CASSQGLATTYEQYF.

The chain joins TRBV7-6 to TRBJ2-1, with D hard to call. Trimming removed 1 base from V and 0 bases from J, with 13 bases in between. This CDR3 comprises 17 residues. Germline-derived CDR1 and CDR2 are SGHVS and FNYEAQ. In DNA, the CDR3 is TGTGCCAGCAGCTTAGGAATTATGAAGAGCTCCTACAATGAGCAGTTCTTC. It encodes CASSLGIMKSSYNEQFF.

The V call is TRBV19, the J call TRBJ1-5, with D perhaps matching TRBD1 (5 bases). CDR1 is LNHDA and CDR2 is SQIVND in the germline V gene (reference sequence). This CDR3 region has 17 residues. Deletions cut 8 bases from V and 4 bases from J, with 24 bases between. CDR3 nucleotides: TGTGCCAGTTTTGGGGACCCGGAGGGACGGCGAAATCAGCCCCAGCATTTT. Amino acid sequence: CASFGDPEGRRNQPQHF.

The CDR3 bases are TGTGCCTGGAGTGTCTTAACTAGCGGAACCTACGAGCAGTACTTC. Its protein product is CAWSVLTSGTYEQYF. The chain recombines TRBV30 with TRBJ2-5; 8 nucleotides match TRBD2. The J call may not be correct, given that the DNA end is closer to TRBJ2-7. Germline CDR1 is GTSNPN and CDR2 is SVGIG (reference sequence). CDR3 length: 15 residues.

This chain connects TRBV18 to TRBJ1-3, with D maybe TRBD1 (6 bases). The germline gives CDR1 KGHSH, CDR2 LQKENI. The ends were cut back, 1 base at V and 0 bases at J, with 10 bases in the middle. This CDR3 spans 16 amino acids. The CDR3 nucleotides read TGTGCCAGCTCACCACAAGAGGGGGACTCTGGAAACACCATATATTTT. Amino acids: CASSPQEGDSGNTIYF.

The chain recombines TRBV27 with TRBJ1-4, with D maybe TRBD1 (6 bases). Germline-derived CDR1 and CDR2 are MNHEY and SMNVEV (reference sequence). CDR3 length: 17 residues. With 5 bases removed from V and 6 bases from J, the gap between germline ends came to 22 bases. The CDR3 nucleotides are TGTGCCAGCAGTCTCCGGGGGGTGACAGGACAGCATGAAAAACTGTTTTTT. This translates into CASSLRGVTGQHEKLFF.

This chain uses TRBV5-1 with TRBJ1-6, with a tentative D call TRBD1 (5 bases). There are 18 residues in the CDR3. V lost 1 base and J lost 5, with 19 bases in between. Germline V gene sequence: CDR1 SGHRS, CDR2 YFSETQ. CDR3 protein: CASSLMGTRVDNNSPLHF. The CDR3 DNA reads as TGCGCCAGCAGCTTGATGGGGACCAGGGTAGATAATAATTCACCCCTCCACTTT.

The CDR3 loop reads CASSLDRVDSTGELFF. Written as DNA, the CDR3 is TGTGCCAGCAGCTTAGACAGGGTCGATAGCACCGGGGAGCTGTTTTTT. The V gene is TRBV7-2, the J gene TRBJ2-2, with D possibly TRBD1 on 6 matching bases. The V end lost 1 base, the J end lost 4 bases, and 13 bases lay between the germline ends. The CDR3 is made up of 16 amino acids. The germline V gene encodes CDR1 SGHTA and CDR2 FQGNSA.

The chain couples TRBV4-2 to TRBJ2-4; TRBD2 matches 8 bases. Germline CDR1 LGHNA, CDR2 YNFKEQ. Trimming at V came to 4 bases and at J to 5 bases, leaving 10 bases not matched to a gene. The CDR3 covers 16 residues. The CDR3 DNA sequence: TGTGCCAGCAGCCCTGGCGGACTAGCCGCTCAAAACATTCAGTACTTC. Its protein is CASSPGGLAAQNIQYF.

J is TRBJ1-1 and V is TRBV5-1, with TRBD1 as a possible D gene (6 bases). Germline lookup yields CDR1 SGHRS and CDR2 YFSETQ. V was shortened by 4 bases and J by 0 bases, with 13 bases between the two germline ends. The length of the CDR3 is 15 residues. The CDR3 loop reads CASSRRTEMNTEAFF. Here the CDR3 DNA reads TGCGCCAGCAGCCGCCGGACAGAAATGAACACTGAAGCTTTCTTT.

The chain uses TRBV5-1 and TRBJ1-3, with 10 bases fitting TRBD1. This CDR3 contains 16 residues. With V trimmed by 4 bases and J by 4 bases, 8 bases remained unmatched. From germline, CDR1 is SGHRS and CDR2 YFSETQ. The CDR3 reads CASSLTGQGYGNTIYF. The CDR3, as DNA: TGCGCCAGCAGCCTAACGGGACAGGGGTACGGAAACACCATATATTTT.

The rearrangement joins TRBV5-1 to TRBJ2-7, with 9 bases aligning to TRBD2. Germline values: CDR1 SGHRS, CDR2 YFSETQ. The V segment lost 0 bases and the J segment 7 bases; nucleotides outside the gene matches: 14. There are 17 residues in the CDR3. In DNA, the CDR3 is TGCGCCAGCAGCTTGGGTGCTAGCGGGACTCGTGCGGGGGAGCAGTACTTC. Protein: CASSLGASGTRAGEQYF.

This sequence joins TRBV18 and TRBJ2-7; 9 bases fit TRBD1. This CDR3 is 15 amino acids long. With V trimmed by 3 bases and J by 6 bases, 9 bases remained unmatched. Germline V gives CDR1 KGHSH, CDR2 LQKENI. The chain's CDR3 is CASSPGGTGRVEQYF. CDR3 sequence (DNA): TGTGCCAGCTCACCTGGGGGGACAGGGAGAGTCGAGCAGTACTTC.

The chain combines TRBV5-1 with TRBJ2-1; 14 nucleotides match TRBD2. The V and J ends lost 0 bases and 9 bases, in that order; junction bases with no gene match: 5. The CDR3 runs 16 residues. Looked up from germline, CDR1 is SGHRS and CDR2 is YFSETQ. CDR3 DNA: TGCGCCAGCAGCTTGGGAGGGACTAGCGGGAGTACTGAGCAGTTCTTC. This gives the protein CASSLGGTSGSTEQFF.

The chain carries TRBV18 and TRBJ2-3; D possibly corresponds to TRBD1 (6 bases). The ends were cut back, 2 bases at V and 0 bases at J, with 12 bases in the middle. CDR1 KGHSH and CDR2 LQKENI come from the germline V gene. The CDR3 runs to 16 residues. CDR3 sequence (DNA): TGTGCCAGCTCACCATCGTGGGACATTAGCACAGATACGCAGTATTTT. This encodes CASSPSWDISTDTQYF.

The rearrangement uses TRBV12-5 and TRBJ2-2, with D tentatively TRBD2 (6 bases). The germline CDR1 and CDR2 sequences are LGHNT and FRNRAP. V shed 0 bases and J shed 3 bases, with 14 bases lying between them. The CDR3 consists of 17 residues. CDR3 sequence (DNA): TGTGCTAGTGGTTTGGTCCTGGGGGGACTTCACACCGGGGAGCTGTTTTTT. Protein: CASGLVLGGLHTGELFF.

This clone has only a few counts. The chain uses TRBV14 and TRBJ1-4, with D possibly matching TRBD1 (5 bases). The CDR3 runs to 16 residues. Trimming left V 3 bases short and J 0 bases short, with 11 bases between. Germline V CDR1 and CDR2: SGHDN, FVKESK. The CDR3 is CASSHLTDSTNEKLFF. The CDR3 DNA follows: TGTGCCAGCAGCCACTTGACAGATTCAACTAATGAAAAACTGTTTTTT.

This chain connects TRBV27 to TRBJ1-2; the D gene is possibly TRBD1 (6 bases). Looked up from germline, CDR1 is MNHEY and CDR2 is SMNVEV (reference sequence). V was trimmed by 1 base and J by 4 bases, leaving 13 bases between them. The CDR3 runs to 15 residues. CDR3 sequence reads: CASSLFQGTLYGYTF. CDR3 nucleotides: TGTGCCAGCAGTTTATTTCAGGGGACGCTCTATGGCTACACCTTC.

This sequence joins TRBV7-2 and TRBJ1-5; 7 bases match TRBD1. Germline V CDR1 and CDR2: SGHTA, FQGNSA. The CDR3 length is 13 residues. Trimming took 5 bases from V and 4 from J; bases not matched to a gene: 2. The CDR3 loop reads CASSPDRNQPQHF. The CDR3 DNA reads TGTGCCAGCAGCCCGGACAGGAATCAGCCCCAGCATTTT. Full variable domain (remainder filled in from reference TRBV7-2 and TRBJ1-5): GAGVSQSPSNKVTEKGKDVELRCDPISGHTALYWYRQSLGQGLEFLIYFQGNSAPDKSGLPSDRFSAERTGGSVSTLTIQRTQQEDSAVYLCASSPDRNQPQHFGDGTRLSIL.